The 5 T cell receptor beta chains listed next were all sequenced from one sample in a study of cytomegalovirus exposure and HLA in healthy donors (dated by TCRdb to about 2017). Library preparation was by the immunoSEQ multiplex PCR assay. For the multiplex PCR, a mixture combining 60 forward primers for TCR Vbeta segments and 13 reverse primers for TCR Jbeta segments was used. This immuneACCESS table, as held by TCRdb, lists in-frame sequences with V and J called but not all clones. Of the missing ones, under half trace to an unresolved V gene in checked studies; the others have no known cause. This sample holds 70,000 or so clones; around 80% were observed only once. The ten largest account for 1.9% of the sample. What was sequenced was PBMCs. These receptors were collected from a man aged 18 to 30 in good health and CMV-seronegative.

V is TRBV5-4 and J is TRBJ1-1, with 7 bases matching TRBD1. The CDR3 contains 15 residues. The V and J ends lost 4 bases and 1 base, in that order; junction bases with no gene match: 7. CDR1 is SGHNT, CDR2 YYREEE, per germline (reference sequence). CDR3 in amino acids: CASSATGTANTEAFF. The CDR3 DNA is TGTGCCAGCAGCGCGACCGGGACAGCGAACACTGAAGCTTTCTTT.

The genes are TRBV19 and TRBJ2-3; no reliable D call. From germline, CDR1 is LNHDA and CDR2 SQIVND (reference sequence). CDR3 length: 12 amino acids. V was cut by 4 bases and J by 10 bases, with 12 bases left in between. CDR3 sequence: CASSNPRWAQYF. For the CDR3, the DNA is TGTGCCAGTAGTAACCCGAGGTGGGCGCAGTATTTT.

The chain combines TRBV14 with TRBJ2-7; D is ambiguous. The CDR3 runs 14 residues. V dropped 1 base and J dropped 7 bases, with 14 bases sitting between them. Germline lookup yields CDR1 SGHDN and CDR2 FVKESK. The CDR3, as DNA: TGTGCCAGCAGCCAAGTTCTTAGTTTTGGTGAGCAGTACTTC. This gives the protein CASSQVLSFGEQYF.

DNA for the CDR3: TGTGCCAGCAGTTACAACAGGGACTACGAGCAGTACTTC. Its translation is CASSYNRDYEQYF. This sequence joins TRBV6-5 and TRBJ2-7; D possibly corresponds to TRBD1 (6 bases). The CDR3 is 13 residues long. Per germline, CDR1 MNHEY and CDR2 SVGAGI. With 2 bases removed from V and 3 bases from J, the gap between germline ends came to 8 bases.

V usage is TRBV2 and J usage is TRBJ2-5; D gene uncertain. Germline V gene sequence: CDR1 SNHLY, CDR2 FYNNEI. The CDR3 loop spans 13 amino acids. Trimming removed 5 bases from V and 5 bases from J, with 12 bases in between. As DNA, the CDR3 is TGTGCCAGCAGTCCCCGGCTGCGGGAGACCCAGTACTTC. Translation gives CASSPRLRETQYF.